This T cell receptor beta chain derives from a study of post-analysis software for immune sequencing data. The overall study: Some patients lacked subtype; others had relapsing-remitting, secondary progressive or progressive-relapsing disease. Study-wide findings and caveats: Under the F measure, samples that were prepared in one batch clustered strongly together. Patients showed TRBV5-6, TRBV5-1 and TRBV20-1 among five TRBV segments more frequent than in controls. Controls showed significantly higher normalized Chao1 diversity than did multiple sclerosis patients.

For this clonotype: Its antigen remains unidentified.

Built from TCR beta cDNA, the libraries had unique molecular identifiers in them. Some 500,000 cDNA molecules were recovered from an input of about 0.95 to 11 million T cells. TCRdb re-derived calls from the PCR reads in MiXCR, one entry per CDR3 protein. This sample has hundreds of thousands of distinct CDR3 sequences, with 25% to 30% found just once. CDR1 is SGHRS, CDR2 YFSETQ, per germline. There are 15 residues in the CDR3. Trimming took 4 bases from V and 8 from J, leaving 19 bases between them. The chain links TRBV5-1 to TRBJ2-1, with D perhaps given as TRBD1 or TRBD2 (6 bases each). The source material was blood. The TCR originated in a girl aged 5 to 17 with multiple sclerosis. CDR3 nucleotide sequence: TGCGCCAGCAGCGTGGAGGGCAGGGGTGTTGATGAGCAGTTCTTC. This translates into CASSVEGRGVDEQFF.